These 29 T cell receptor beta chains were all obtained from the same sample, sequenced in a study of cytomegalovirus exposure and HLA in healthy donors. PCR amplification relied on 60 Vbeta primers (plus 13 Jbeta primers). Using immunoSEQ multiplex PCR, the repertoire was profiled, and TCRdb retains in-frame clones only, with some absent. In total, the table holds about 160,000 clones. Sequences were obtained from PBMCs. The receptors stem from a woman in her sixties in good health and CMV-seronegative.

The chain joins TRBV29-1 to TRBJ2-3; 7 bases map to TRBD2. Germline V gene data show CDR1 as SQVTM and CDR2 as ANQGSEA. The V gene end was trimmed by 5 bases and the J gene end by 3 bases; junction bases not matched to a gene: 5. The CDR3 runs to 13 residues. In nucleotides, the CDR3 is TGCAGCGTTTTCTACGGGGGGACAGATACGCAGTATTTT. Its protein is CSVFYGGTDTQYF.

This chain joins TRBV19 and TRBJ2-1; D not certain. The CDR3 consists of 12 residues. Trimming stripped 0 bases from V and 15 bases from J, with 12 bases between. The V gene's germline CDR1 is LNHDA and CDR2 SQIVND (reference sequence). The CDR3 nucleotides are TGTGCCAGTAGTATAGACAGGCCGCTATTGTTCTTC. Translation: CASSIDRPLLFF.

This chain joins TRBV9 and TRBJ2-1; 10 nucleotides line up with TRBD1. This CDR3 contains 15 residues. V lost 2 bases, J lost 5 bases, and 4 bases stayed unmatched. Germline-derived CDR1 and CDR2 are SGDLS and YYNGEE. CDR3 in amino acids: CASSVRQGANNEQFF. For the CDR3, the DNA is TGTGCCAGCAGCGTTCGACAGGGGGCCAACAATGAGCAGTTCTTC.

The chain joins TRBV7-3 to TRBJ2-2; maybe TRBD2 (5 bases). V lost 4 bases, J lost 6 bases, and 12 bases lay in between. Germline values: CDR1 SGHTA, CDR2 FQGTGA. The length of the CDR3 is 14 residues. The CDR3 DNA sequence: TGTGCCAGCAGCTCCACTACTAGTGCCGGGGAGCTGTTTTTT. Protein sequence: CASSSTTSAGELFF. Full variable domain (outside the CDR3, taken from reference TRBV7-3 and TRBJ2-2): GAGVSQTPSNKVTEKGKYVELRCDPISGHTALYWYRQSLGQGPEFLIYFQGTGAADDSGLPNDRFFAVRPEGSVSTLKIQRTERGDSAVYLCASSSTTSAGELFFGEGSRLTVL.

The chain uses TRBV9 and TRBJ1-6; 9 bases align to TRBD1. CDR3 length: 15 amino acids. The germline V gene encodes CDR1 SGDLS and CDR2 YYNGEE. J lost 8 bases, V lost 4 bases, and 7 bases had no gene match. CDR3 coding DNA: TGTGCCAGCAGCCCTCGGGGGACAGGGCATTCACCCCTCCACTTT. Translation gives CASSPRGTGHSPLHF.

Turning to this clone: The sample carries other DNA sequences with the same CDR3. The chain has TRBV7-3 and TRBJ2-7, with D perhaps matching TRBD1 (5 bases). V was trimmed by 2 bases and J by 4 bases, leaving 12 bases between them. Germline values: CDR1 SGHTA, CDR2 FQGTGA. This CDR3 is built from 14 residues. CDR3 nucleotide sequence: TGTGCCAGCAGCTTAGGACAAGGCCTGTACGAGCAGTACTTC. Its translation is CASSLGQGLYEQYF. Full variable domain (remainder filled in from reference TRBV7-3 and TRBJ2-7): GAGVSQTPSNKVTEKGKYVELRCDPISGHTALYWYRQSLGQGPEFLIYFQGTGAADDSGLPNDRFFAVRPEGSVSTLKIQRTERGDSAVYLCASSLGQGLYEQYFGPGTRLTVT.

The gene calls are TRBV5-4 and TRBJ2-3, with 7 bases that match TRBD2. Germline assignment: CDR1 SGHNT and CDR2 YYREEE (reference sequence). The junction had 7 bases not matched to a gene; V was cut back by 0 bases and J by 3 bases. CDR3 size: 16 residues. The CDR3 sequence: CASSLGAGIVTDTQYF. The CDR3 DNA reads TGTGCCAGCAGCTTGGGAGCGGGGATAGTGACAGATACGCAGTATTTT.

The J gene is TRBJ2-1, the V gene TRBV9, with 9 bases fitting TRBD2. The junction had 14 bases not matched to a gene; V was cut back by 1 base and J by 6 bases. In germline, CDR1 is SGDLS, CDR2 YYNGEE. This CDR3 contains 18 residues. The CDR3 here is CASSVLAGLIGGSNEQFF. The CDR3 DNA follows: TGTGCCAGCAGCGTACTAGCGGGACTTATTGGGGGGAGCAATGAGCAGTTCTTC.

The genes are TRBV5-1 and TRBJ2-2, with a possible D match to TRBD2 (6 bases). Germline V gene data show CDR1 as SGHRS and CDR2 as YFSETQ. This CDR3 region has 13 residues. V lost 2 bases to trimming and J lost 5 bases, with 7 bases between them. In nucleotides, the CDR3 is TGCGCCAGCAGCTTACGGGAGACCGGGGAGCTGTTTTTT. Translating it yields CASSLRETGELFF. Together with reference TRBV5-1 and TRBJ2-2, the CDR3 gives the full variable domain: KAGVTQTPRYLIKTRGQQVTLSCSPISGHRSVSWYQQTPGQGLQFLFEYFSETQRNKGNFPGRFSGRQFSNSRSEMNVSTLELGDSALYLCASSLRETGELFFGEGSRLTVL.

The CDR3 reads CASSFLDRGSGPGNEQFF. The CDR3 DNA sequence: TGTGCCAGCAGCTTCCTGGATAGGGGGAGTGGGCCTGGGAATGAGCAGTTCTTC. This sequence joins TRBV7-2 and TRBJ2-1, with D possibly matching TRBD1 (6 bases). This CDR3 has 18 amino acids. With 3 bases removed from V and 7 bases from J, the gap between germline ends came to 25 bases. The germline V gene encodes CDR1 SGHTA and CDR2 FQGNSA.

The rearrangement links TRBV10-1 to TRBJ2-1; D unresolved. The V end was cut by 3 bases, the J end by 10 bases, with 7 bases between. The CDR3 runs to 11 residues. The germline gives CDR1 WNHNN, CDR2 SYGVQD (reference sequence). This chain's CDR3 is CASSDPGEQFF. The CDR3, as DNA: TGCGCCAGCAGTGATCCAGGAGAGCAGTTCTTC.

CDR3 coding DNA: TGTGCCAGCAGCCGCGGACAGGTGAACTCTGGAAACACCATATATTTT. This encodes CASSRGQVNSGNTIYF. The chain recombines TRBV11-1 with TRBJ1-3; 7 bases agree with TRBD1. Germline CDR1 reads SGHAT; CDR2 reads FQDESV (reference sequence). This CDR3 spans 16 amino acids. Germline trimming cut 5 bases from V and 0 bases from J; bases unmatched to any gene: 7.

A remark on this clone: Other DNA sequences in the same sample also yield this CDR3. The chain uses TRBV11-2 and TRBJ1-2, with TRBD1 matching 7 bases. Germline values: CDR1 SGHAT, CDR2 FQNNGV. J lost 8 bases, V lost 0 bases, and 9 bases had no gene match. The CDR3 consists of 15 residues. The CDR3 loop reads CASSLDPQGVGGYTF. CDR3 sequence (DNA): TGTGCCAGCAGCTTAGACCCCCAGGGGGTCGGCGGCTACACCTTC. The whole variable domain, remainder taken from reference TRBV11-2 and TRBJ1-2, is EAGVAQSPRYKIIEKRQSVAFWCNPISGHATLYWYQQILGQGPKLLIQFQNNGVVDDSQLPKDRFSAERLKGVDSTLKIQPAKLEDSAVYLCASSLDPQGVGGYTFGSGTRLTVV.

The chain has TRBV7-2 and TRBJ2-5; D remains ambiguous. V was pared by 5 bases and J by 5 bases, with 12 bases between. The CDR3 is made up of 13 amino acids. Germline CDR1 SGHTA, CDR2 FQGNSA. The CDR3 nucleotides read TGTGCCAGCAGCCCGCGACACATTGAGACCCAGTACTTC. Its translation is CASSPRHIETQYF. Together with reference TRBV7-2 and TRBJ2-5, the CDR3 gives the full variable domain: GAGVSQSPSNKVTEKGKDVELRCDPISGHTALYWYRQSLGQGLEFLIYFQGNSAPDKSGLPSDRFSAERTGGSVSTLTIQRTQQEDSAVYLCASSPRHIETQYFGPGTRLLVL.

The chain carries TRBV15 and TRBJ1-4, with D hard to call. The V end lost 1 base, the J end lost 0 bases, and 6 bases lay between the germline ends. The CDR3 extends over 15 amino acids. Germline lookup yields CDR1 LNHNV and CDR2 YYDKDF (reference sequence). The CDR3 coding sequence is TGTGCCACCAGCAGAGTGGCAGCAACTAATGAAAAACTGTTTTTT. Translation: CATSRVAATNEKLFF.

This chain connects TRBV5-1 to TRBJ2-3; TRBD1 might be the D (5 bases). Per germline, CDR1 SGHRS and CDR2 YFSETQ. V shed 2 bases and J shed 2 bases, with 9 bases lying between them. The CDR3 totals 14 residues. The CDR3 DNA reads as TGCGCCAGCAGCTTTATAGGGGACACAGATACGCAGTATTTT. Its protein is CASSFIGDTDTQYF.

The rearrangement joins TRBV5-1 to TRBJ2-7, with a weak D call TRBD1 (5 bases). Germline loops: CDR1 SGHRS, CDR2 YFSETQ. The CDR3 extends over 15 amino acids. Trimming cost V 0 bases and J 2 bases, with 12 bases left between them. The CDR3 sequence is CASSLVRGPTYEQYF. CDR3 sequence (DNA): TGCGCCAGCAGCTTGGTAAGGGGCCCGACCTACGAGCAGTACTTC.

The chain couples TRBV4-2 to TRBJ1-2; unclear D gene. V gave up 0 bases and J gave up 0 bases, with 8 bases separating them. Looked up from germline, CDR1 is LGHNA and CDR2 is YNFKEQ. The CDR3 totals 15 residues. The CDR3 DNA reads TGTGCCAGCAGCCAAGAATCTAGGCCTAACTATGGCTACACCTTC. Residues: CASSQESRPNYGYTF.

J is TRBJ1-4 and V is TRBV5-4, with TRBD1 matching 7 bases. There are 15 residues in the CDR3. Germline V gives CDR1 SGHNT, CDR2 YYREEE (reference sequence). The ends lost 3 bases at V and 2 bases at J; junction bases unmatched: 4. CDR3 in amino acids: CASSWGDSTNEKLFF. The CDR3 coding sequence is TGTGCCAGCAGCTGGGGGGACAGCACTAATGAAAAACTGTTTTTT. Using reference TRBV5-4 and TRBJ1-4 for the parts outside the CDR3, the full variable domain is ETGVTQSPTHLIKTRGQQVTLRCSSQSGHNTVSWYQQALGQGPQFIFQYYREEENGRGNFPPRFSGLQFPNYSSELNVNALELDDSALYLCASSWGDSTNEKLFFGSGTQLSVL.

The CDR3 DNA follows: TGTGCCAGCAGCCCCGTTGATGATCAGTTGAATGAAAAACTGTTTTTT. Translating it yields CASSPVDDQLNEKLFF. This chain links TRBV7-9 with TRBJ1-4; D uncertain. Deletions cut 5 bases from V and 5 bases from J, with 18 bases between. CDR3 length: 16 amino acids. The germline CDR1 and CDR2 sequences are SEHNR and FQNEAQ (reference sequence).

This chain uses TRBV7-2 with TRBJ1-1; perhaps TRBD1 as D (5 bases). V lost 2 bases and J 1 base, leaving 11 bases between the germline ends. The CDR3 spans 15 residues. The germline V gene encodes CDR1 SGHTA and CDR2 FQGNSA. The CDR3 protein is CASSLLGAPNTEAFF. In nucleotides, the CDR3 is TGTGCCAGCAGCTTATTAGGGGCACCGAACACTGAAGCTTTCTTT.

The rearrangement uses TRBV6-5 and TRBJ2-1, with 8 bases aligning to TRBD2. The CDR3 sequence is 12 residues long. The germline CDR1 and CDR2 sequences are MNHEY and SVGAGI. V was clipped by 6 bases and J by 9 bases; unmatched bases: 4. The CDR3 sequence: CASSLREGEQFF. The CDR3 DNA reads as TGTGCCAGCAGCCTCCGGGAGGGTGAGCAGTTCTTC.

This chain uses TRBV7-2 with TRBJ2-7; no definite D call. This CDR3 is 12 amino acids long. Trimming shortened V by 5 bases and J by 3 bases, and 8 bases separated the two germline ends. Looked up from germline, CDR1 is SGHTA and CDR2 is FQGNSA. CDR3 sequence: CASSQQNYEQYF. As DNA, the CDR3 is TGTGCCAGCAGCCAACAGAACTACGAGCAGTACTTC.

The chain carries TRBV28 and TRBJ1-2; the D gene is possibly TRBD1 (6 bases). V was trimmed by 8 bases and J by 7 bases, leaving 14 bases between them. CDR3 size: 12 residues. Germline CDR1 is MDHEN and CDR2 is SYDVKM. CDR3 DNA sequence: TGTGCCAGCCGAACCCCCAGGGGTGGCTACACCTTC. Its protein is CASRTPRGGYTF.

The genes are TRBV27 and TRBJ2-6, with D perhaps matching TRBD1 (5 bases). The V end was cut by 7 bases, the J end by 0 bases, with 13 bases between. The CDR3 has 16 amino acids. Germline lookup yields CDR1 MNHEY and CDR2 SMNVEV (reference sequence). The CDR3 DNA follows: TGTGCCAGCAAAAGGGGCACCTCCTCTGGGGCCAACGTCCTGACTTTC. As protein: CASKRGTSSGANVLTF.

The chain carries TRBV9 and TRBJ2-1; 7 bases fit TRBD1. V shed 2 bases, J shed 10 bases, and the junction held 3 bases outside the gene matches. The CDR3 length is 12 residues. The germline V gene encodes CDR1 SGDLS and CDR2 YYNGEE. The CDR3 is CASSVLDREQFF. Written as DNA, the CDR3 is TGTGCCAGCAGCGTTCTGGACAGGGAGCAGTTCTTC.

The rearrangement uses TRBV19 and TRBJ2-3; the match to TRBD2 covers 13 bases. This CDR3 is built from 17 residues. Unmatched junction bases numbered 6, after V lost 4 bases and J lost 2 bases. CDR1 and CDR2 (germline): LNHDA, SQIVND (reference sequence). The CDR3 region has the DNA TGTGCCAGTAGTAACTTGACTAGCGGGGGGCCCACAGATACGCAGTATTTT. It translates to CASSNLTSGGPTDTQYF.

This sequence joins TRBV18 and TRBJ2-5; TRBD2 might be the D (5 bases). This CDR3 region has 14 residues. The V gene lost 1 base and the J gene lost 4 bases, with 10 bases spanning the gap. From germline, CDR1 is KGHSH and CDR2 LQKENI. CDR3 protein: CASSPQASRETQYF. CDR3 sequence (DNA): TGTGCCAGCTCACCACAGGCTAGCAGAGAGACCCAGTACTTC. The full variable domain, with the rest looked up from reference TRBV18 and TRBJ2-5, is NAGVMQNPRHLVRRRGQEARLRCSPMKGHSHVYWYRQLPEEGLKFMVYLQKENIIDESGMPKERFSAEFPKEGPSILRIQQVVRGDSAAYFCASSPQASRETQYFGPGTRLLVL.

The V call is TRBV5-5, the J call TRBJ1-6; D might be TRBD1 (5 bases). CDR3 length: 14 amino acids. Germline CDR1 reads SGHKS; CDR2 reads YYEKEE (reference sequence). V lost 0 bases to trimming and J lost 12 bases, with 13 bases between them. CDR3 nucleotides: TGTGCCAGCAGCTTGGCAGGGCGTTTTGAACCCCTCCACTTT. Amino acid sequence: CASSLAGRFEPLHF.